This TCR beta chain comes out of a study of shared clonotypes between healthy human individuals. Original methodology: ImmunoSEQ yielded junction-only sequences lacking quality scores, so filtering differed. Produced via immunoSEQ multiplex PCR; TCRdb's table is partial and in-frame only. The V and J calls and clone size are taken from that table; D and trimming were inferred from the DNA. The sample lists about half a million clones, roughly 83% occurring once. Comments on this clone: The antigen remains unidentified.

Findings and caveats of the study: Enrolling few donors narrowed the genetic and exposure-history diversity that was represented.

The CDR3 is 15 residues long. Germline V lookup: CDR1 SEHNR, CDR2 FQNEAQ (reference sequence). V lost 1 base and J lost 7, with 13 bases in between. All the donors were Caucasian adults who lived in Nashville, Tennessee. Without sorting, samples used some 100 million PBMCs for genomic DNA. The origin of this receptor is a woman between 40 and 55 years old in good health. Some clones in this sample may be carry-over from other donors' samples. The specimen sequenced was PBMCs. The chain carries TRBV7-9 and TRBJ1-4, with D hard to call. CDR3 in amino acids: CASSLDLGLGEKLFF. CDR3 bases: TGTGCCAGCAGCTTAGATCTGGGCCTAGGTGAAAAACTGTTTTTT.